This T cell receptor beta chain stems from a study of T cell responses to AZD1222 COVID-19 vaccine. Measured with immunoSEQ multiplex PCR; TCRdb has only the in-frame clones, and not every one. The sample lists about 120,000 clones, about 91% seen once, with 2.8% in the top ten. This clonotype originated in an adult in good health. Sequences were derived from peripheral blood, sampled on day 0 of AZD1222 vaccination.

CDR3 amino acids: CASGLLTSTRGEQYF. CDR3 nucleotide sequence: TGTGCTAGTGGTTTGCTGACATCAACCCGCGGGGAGCAGTACTTC. The genes are TRBV12-5 and TRBJ2-7; D might be TRBD2 (5 bases). Germline V CDR1 and CDR2: LGHNT, FRNRAP. CDR3 size: 15 residues. V was clipped by 2 bases and J by 7 bases, with 18 bases between them.